The next 30 T cell receptor beta chains were all read from a single sample in a study of blood T cell repertoires in COVID-19. Here immunoSEQ multiplex PCR was the method, and the copy in TCRdb shows in-frame clones only, minus some. The repertoire holds under 200,000 clones, roughly 86% seen once, with around 1.6% in the top ten. Sequencing input: peripheral blood. All receptors come from a man aged 18 to 29 with active or convalescent COVID-19.

This CDR3 reads CASSLTGSNQPQHF. CDR3 nucleotides: TGTGCCAGCAGTTTAACCGGGAGCAATCAGCCCCAGCATTTT. The chain uses TRBV27 and TRBJ1-5; D remains unclear. The germline CDR1 and CDR2 sequences are MNHEY and SMNVEV (reference sequence). V was shortened by 2 bases and J by 1 base, with 6 bases between the two germline ends. The CDR3 consists of 14 residues.

The gene calls are TRBV30 and TRBJ1-4, with D tentatively TRBD1 (5 bases). The CDR3 is made up of 15 amino acids. Germline V lookup: CDR1 GTSNPN, CDR2 SVGIG (reference sequence). V lost 1 base, J lost 6 bases, and 15 bases lay in between. The DNA of the CDR3 is TGTGCCTGGAGTGCCCCTGGCGGGGGTTATGAAAAACTGTTTTTT. This sequence encodes CAWSAPGGGYEKLFF.

This chain joins TRBV5-1 and TRBJ1-1; unclear D gene. Germline V gene lookup returns CDR1 SGHRS and CDR2 YFSETQ. V lost 3 bases, J lost 3 bases, and 3 bases lay in between. The CDR3 is made up of 11 amino acids. CDR3 region: CASSSDTEAFF. The CDR3 coding sequence is TGCGCCAGCAGCTCGGACACTGAAGCTTTCTTT. Complete variable domain (other parts from reference TRBV5-1 and TRBJ1-1): KAGVTQTPRYLIKTRGQQVTLSCSPISGHRSVSWYQQTPGQGLQFLFEYFSETQRNKGNFPGRFSGRQFSNSRSEMNVSTLELGDSALYLCASSSDTEAFFGQGTRLTVV.

This clone occurred once. The V gene is TRBV2, the J gene TRBJ1-5; 8 bases align to TRBD1. The CDR3 spans 14 residues. The germline V gene encodes CDR1 SNHLY and CDR2 FYNNEI. With 6 bases clipped from V and 2 bases from J, the junction kept 3 bases outside the gene matches. The CDR3: CASSPDRGNQPQHF. The CDR3 nucleotides are TGTGCCAGCAGCCCGGACAGGGGCAATCAGCCCCAGCATTTT.

The gene calls are TRBV19 and TRBJ2-3, with 9 bases lining up with TRBD2. The CDR3 spans 17 residues. V dropped 3 bases and J dropped 5; count of bases not matched to a gene: 12. Germline V lookup: CDR1 LNHDA, CDR2 SQIVND (reference sequence). The CDR3 coding sequence is TGTGCCAGTAGTATTCTCACCGGCGGGAGGGCCGGAGATACGCAGTATTTT. Translating it yields CASSILTGGRAGDTQYF.

J is TRBJ2-3 and V is TRBV5-4; 7 bases are shared with TRBD2. CDR3 size: 16 residues. From germline, CDR1 is SGHNT and CDR2 YYREEE (reference sequence). With 4 bases clipped from V and 7 bases from J, the junction kept 15 bases outside the gene matches. The DNA of the CDR3 is TGTGCCAGCAGCACCCTTGGTGCGGGAGTTTATTATACGCAGTATTTT. Amino acid sequence: CASSTLGAGVYYTQYF.

The chain recombines TRBV6-4 with TRBJ2-1; 7 bases agree with TRBD2. The V gene end was trimmed by 3 bases and the J gene end by 5 bases; junction bases not matched to a gene: 1. The germline CDR1 and CDR2 sequences are MRHNA and SNTAGT. This CDR3 comprises 13 residues. The CDR3 DNA is TGTGCCAGCAGTGAGGGGAGGGACAATGAGCAGTTCTTC. It yields the protein CASSEGRDNEQFF.

In regard to this clone: Other DNA sequences in the same sample also yield this CDR3. CDR3 DNA sequence: TGCGCCAGCAGCCTCACTAGCGGGGGAGCCAAAAACATTCAGTACTTC. This codes for CASSLTSGGAKNIQYF. The chain has TRBV5-1 and TRBJ2-4, with 11 bases identical to TRBD2. Germline V gene data show CDR1 as SGHRS and CDR2 as YFSETQ. The CDR3 sequence is 16 residues long. The V segment lost 4 bases and the J segment 0 bases; nucleotides outside the gene matches: 3.

In its sample, this clone was seen many times. The chain is built from TRBV27 and TRBJ1-2; D perhaps matches TRBD1 (5 bases). The V end was cut by 6 bases, the J end by 7 bases, with 12 bases between. Germline V CDR1 and CDR2: MNHEY, SMNVEV (reference sequence). CDR3 size: 12 residues. For the CDR3, the DNA is TGTGCCAGCAGCAGGGTGGGGGGTGGCTACACCTTC. As protein: CASSRVGGGYTF.

DNA of the CDR3: TGTGCCAGTAGTATAACGCCGACAGCGCTAAGCTACACCTTC. Encoded protein: CASSITPTALSYTF. This sequence joins TRBV19 and TRBJ1-2, with D maybe TRBD1 (5 bases). V was pared by 2 bases and J by 9 bases, with 16 bases between. The CDR3 runs 14 residues. Germline CDR1 reads LNHDA; CDR2 reads SQIVND (reference sequence).

The chain employs TRBV21-1 and TRBJ2-5; the listed D gene, TRBD2, was not tested against the DNA. TRBV21-1 constitutes a pseudogene. The CDR3 runs 17 residues. The CDR3 region is CASSSTSGGAWEETQYF. The CDR3 DNA sequence: TGTGCCAGCAGCTCGACTAGCGGGGGGGCTTGGGAAGAGACCCAGTACTTC.

The rearrangement joins TRBV6-5 to TRBJ1-2; 8 bases fit TRBD1. J lost 1 base, V lost 5 bases, and 3 bases had no gene match. Germline assignment: CDR1 MNHEY and CDR2 SVGAGI. This CDR3 region has 14 residues. The CDR3 loop reads CASSTGGNNYGYTF. CDR3 nucleotides: TGTGCCAGCAGTACAGGGGGGAATAACTATGGCTACACCTTC.

The V and J genes are TRBV5-1 and TRBJ1-3, with 10 bases matching TRBD1. This CDR3 spans 16 amino acids. Germline CDR1 SGHRS, CDR2 YFSETQ. V dropped 3 bases and J dropped 4; count of bases not matched to a gene: 7. CDR3 nucleotide sequence: TGCGCCAGCAGCTGGAGTGACAGGGGGCAGGGAAACACCATATATTTT. Encoded protein: CASSWSDRGQGNTIYF.

The rearrangement uses TRBV6-5 and TRBJ2-3; D possibly corresponds to TRBD1 (5 bases). The V and J ends lost 4 bases and 0 bases respectively, with 8 bases between them. CDR1 MNHEY and CDR2 SVGAGI come from the germline V gene. The CDR3 consists of 14 residues. In DNA form, the CDR3 reads TGTGCCAGCAGTTGGACACCCAGCACAGATACGCAGTATTTT. Protein sequence: CASSWTPSTDTQYF.

The rearrangement joins TRBV5-1 to TRBJ1-2; 9 nucleotides align to TRBD1. The germline CDR1 and CDR2 sequences are SGHRS and YFSETQ. The J segment lost 5 bases and the V segment lost 0 bases, leaving 8 bases of the junction unmatched. CDR3 size: 16 residues. As DNA, the CDR3 is TGCGCCAGCAGCTTGGGAGGACAGGGGAGGTTGTATGGCTACACCTTC. It is translated as CASSLGGQGRLYGYTF.

The count of this clone is one. The J gene is TRBJ1-4, the V gene TRBV6-5, with a tentative D call TRBD1 (5 bases). The V end lost 5 bases, the J end lost 5 bases, and 12 bases lay between the germline ends. The CDR3 consists of 14 residues. Germline CDR1 and CDR2: MNHEY and SVGAGI. This CDR3 reads CASSQNQGNEKLFF. The CDR3 DNA is TGTGCCAGCAGTCAAAACCAGGGCAATGAAAAACTGTTTTTT.

This rearrangement joins TRBV2 to TRBJ1-1, with TRBD1 matching over 8 bases. The germline CDR1 and CDR2 sequences are SNHLY and FYNNEI. V lost 3 bases, J lost 4 bases, and 4 bases stayed unmatched. The CDR3 is 14 residues long. CDR3 loop: CASSEQGASTEAFF. CDR3 nucleotides: TGTGCCAGCAGTGAGCAGGGGGCGAGCACTGAAGCTTTCTTT.

This clone was detected a few times. The chain couples TRBV2 to TRBJ2-7, with D maybe TRBD1 (6 bases). Trimming left V 4 bases short and J 6 bases short, with 19 bases between. Germline lookup yields CDR1 SNHLY and CDR2 FYNNEI. The length of the CDR3 is 15 residues. In DNA, the CDR3 is TGTGCCAGCAGTGCTAGTATAAACAGGGTACCCGAGCAGTACTTC. Translating it yields CASSASINRVPEQYF.

The rearrangement links TRBV3-1 (or the pseudogene TRBV3-2) to TRBJ1-1, with TRBD1 matching 7 bases. Germline V gene sequence: CDR1 LGHDT, CDR2 YNNKEL (reference sequence). The CDR3 has 16 amino acids. Trimming took 3 bases from V and 3 from J; bases not matched to a gene: 10. CDR3 region: CASSQVNRGGDTEAFF. The CDR3 DNA reads as TGTGCCAGCAGCCAGGTAAACAGGGGAGGCGACACTGAAGCTTTCTTT.

In the case of this clone: The junction does not match germline at one end; this may be a read error. V and J are TRBV7-7 and TRBJ1-1; 10 positions agree with TRBD1. CDR1 is SSHAT, CDR2 FNYEAQ, per germline (reference sequence). The CDR3 consists of 19 residues. The CDR3 reads CASSIIPLTGGNGDTEAFF. The CDR3 coding sequence is TGTGCTAGCAGCATCATTCCCCTGACAGGGGGCAATGGGGACACTGAAGCTTTCTTT.

The chain recombines TRBV5-1 with TRBJ1-2; possibly TRBD1 for D (5 bases). Germline lookup yields CDR1 SGHRS and CDR2 YFSETQ. V was clipped by 5 bases and J by 6 bases, with 17 bases between them. The CDR3 spans 14 residues. The CDR3 region is CASSRTDNRDGYTF. The CDR3 bases are TGCGCCAGCAGTCGGACGGACAACCGGGATGGCTACACCTTC.

The V call is TRBV24-1, the J call TRBJ2-2; 7 bases agree with TRBD1. The CDR3 has 16 amino acids. V shed 4 bases and J 8 bases; nucleotides not matched to a gene: 12. The V gene's germline CDR1 is KGHDR and CDR2 SFDVKD. CDR3: CATSEGSGTALGELFF. As DNA, the CDR3 is TGTGCCACCAGTGAGGGGTCCGGGACAGCCCTGGGGGAGCTGTTTTTT.

This clone was seen a single time. This rearrangement joins TRBV4-1 to TRBJ1-6, with D uncertain. CDR1 is MGHRA and CDR2 is YSYEKL in the germline V gene. The V gene lost 5 bases and the J gene lost 10 bases, with 12 bases spanning the gap. This CDR3 is built from 13 residues. In DNA form, the CDR3 reads TGCGCCAGCAGCGAAGCCGTAAGCTCACCCCTCCACTTT. It specifies CASSEAVSSPLHF.

This clone was seen just once. The rearrangement links TRBV2 to TRBJ1-2; the D gene is possibly TRBD1 (6 bases). This CDR3 has 12 amino acids. Between the trimmed V and J ends, which lost 7 bases and 6 bases, there was a span of 12 bases. Germline V gene sequence: CDR1 SNHLY, CDR2 FYNNEI. CDR3 DNA: TGTGCCAGCAATATAGAGGGGGATGGCTACACCTTC. Translated, it gives CASNIEGDGYTF.

The chain employs TRBV24-1 and TRBJ2-1; D not resolved. The CDR3 totals 14 residues. V was clipped by 4 bases and J by 0 bases, with 6 bases between them. Germline V lookup: CDR1 KGHDR, CDR2 SFDVKD. The CDR3: CATSDYLSYNEQFF. CDR3 in DNA: TGTGCCACCAGTGACTACCTCTCCTACAATGAGCAGTTCTTC.

In its sample, this clone was seen once. This sequence joins TRBV9 and TRBJ2-1; TRBD2 matches 9 bases. The germline V gene has CDR1 SGDLS and CDR2 YYNGEE. The CDR3 consists of 14 residues. Germline trimming cut 4 bases from V and 8 bases from J; bases unmatched to any gene: 7. The CDR3 DNA follows: TGTGCCAGCAGCTCTGTGACTAGCGGCGATGAGCAGTTCTTC. Translated: CASSSVTSGDEQFF. The variable domain in full, completed from reference TRBV9 and TRBJ2-1, reads DSGVTQTPKHLITATGQRVTLRCSPRSGDLSVYWYQQSLDQGLQFLIQYYNGEERAKGNILERFSAQQFPDLHSELNLSSLELGDSALYFCASSSVTSGDEQFFGPGTRLTVL.

V usage is TRBV5-1 and J usage is TRBJ1-1, with 10 bases fitting TRBD1. The CDR3 is made up of 14 amino acids. After removal of 3 bases from V and 6 bases from J, the junction contained 5 bases not matched to a gene. CDR1 is SGHRS and CDR2 is YFSETQ in the germline V gene. CDR3 DNA: TGCGCCAGCAGCTGGGGACAGGGGAGTGCTGAAGCTTTCTTT. The encoded protein is CASSWGQGSAEAFF.

This chain links TRBV13 with TRBJ2-2; D is possibly TRBD2 (7 bases). The V end was cut by 3 bases, the J end by 5 bases, with 13 bases between. The length of the CDR3 is 15 residues. Germline V CDR1 and CDR2: PRHDT, FYEKMQ (reference sequence). Here the CDR3 DNA reads TGTGCCAGCAGCTTCAGGGGAGGGCGTACCGGGGAGCTGTTTTTT. Amino acids: CASSFRGGRTGELFF.

The genes are TRBV27 and TRBJ1-1; D is unresolved. Germline CDR1 and CDR2: MNHEY and SMNVEV (reference sequence). CDR3 size: 12 residues. Trimming pared 7 bases from V and 6 bases from J, leaving 12 bases between. The CDR3 loop reads CASKSLSAEAFF. The DNA for the CDR3 is TGTGCCAGCAAGTCCTTGAGCGCTGAAGCTTTCTTT.

The chain joins TRBV3-1 (or the pseudogene TRBV3-2) to TRBJ2-3, with 8 bases identical to TRBD2. There are 15 residues in the CDR3. V was clipped by 1 base and J by 3 bases; unmatched bases: 3. Germline loops: CDR1 LGHDT, CDR2 YNNKEL (reference sequence). The CDR3 here is CASSQVASGTDTQYF. CDR3 DNA sequence: TGTGCCAGCAGCCAAGTGGCTAGCGGGACAGATACGCAGTATTTT.